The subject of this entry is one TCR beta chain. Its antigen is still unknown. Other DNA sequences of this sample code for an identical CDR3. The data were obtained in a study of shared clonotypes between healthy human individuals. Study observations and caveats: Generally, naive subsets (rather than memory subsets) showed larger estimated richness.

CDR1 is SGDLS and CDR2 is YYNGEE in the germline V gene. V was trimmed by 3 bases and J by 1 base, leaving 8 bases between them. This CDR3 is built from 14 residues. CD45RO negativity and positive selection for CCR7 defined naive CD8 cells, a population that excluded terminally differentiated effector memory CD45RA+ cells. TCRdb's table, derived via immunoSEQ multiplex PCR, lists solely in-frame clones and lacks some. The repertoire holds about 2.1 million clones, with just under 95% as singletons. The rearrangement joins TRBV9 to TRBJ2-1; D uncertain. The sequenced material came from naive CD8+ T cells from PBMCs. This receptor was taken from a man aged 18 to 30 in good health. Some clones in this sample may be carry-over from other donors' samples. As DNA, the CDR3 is TGTGCCAGCAGCGAGGTTTCGTCCTACAATGAGCAGTTCTTC. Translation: CASSEVSSYNEQFF.